This T cell receptor (beta chain) comes out of a study of technical replicates of blood from a handful of donors. Germline assignment: CDR1 MDHEN and CDR2 SYDVKM. The V gene end was trimmed by 11 bases and the J gene end by 6 bases; junction bases not matched to a gene: 13. The CDR3 loop spans 13 amino acids. The data were produced by immunoSEQ multiplex PCR, yet TCRdb's version contains in-frame clones alone and is incomplete. In the table there are over 85,000 clones, around 94% of which are singletons. Sequenced input: T cells isolated from PBMCs. This TCR derives from a human donor in good health. The chain is built from TRBV28 and TRBJ2-7; 7 nucleotides align to TRBD1. The CDR3 DNA sequence: TGTGCCGGCAAACAGACAGGGATGGGCGAGCAGTACTTC. Amino acid sequence: CAGKQTGMGEQYF. Complete variable domain (other parts from reference TRBV28 and TRBJ2-7): DVKVTQSSRYLVKRTGEKVFLECVQDMDHENMFWYRQDPGLGLRLIYFSYDVKMKEKGDIPEGYSVSREKKERFSLILESASTNQTSMYLCAGKQTGMGEQYFGPGTRLTVT.